This T cell receptor beta chain was sequenced for a study of T cell responses to AZD1222 COVID-19 vaccine (dated by TCRdb to the early 2020s). About the investigation overall: A total of under 250 trial participants underwent TCR sequencing, of whom under 220 had received two doses of AZD1222 and 26 had received two doses of the MenACWY control vaccine. Enrollment into the trials was organized by age into subgroups of 18-55, 56-69 and 70-plus years, and those subgroups contained around 150, 28 and 57 TCR-sequenced participants, respectively.

Overall study results and their limits: Conclusions about previously exposed vaccinees are limited, since just five or six AZD1222 recipients were seropositive for SARS-CoV-2 at baseline. The 56-69-year group was small, and its depth increase did not reach significance, likely because of low power. Because no samples from the day 14 peak response were available, repertoires could be characterized only after the peak T cell response. Nearly half of unique spike-specific TCRs reportedly recognized epitopes outside regions mutated in the B.1.351 and B.1.1.7 variants. Participants were mostly white British, with more females than males. The authors suggested clonal diversity may have been underestimated. After two AZD1222 doses, spike-specific TCR breadth and depth were significantly higher than at day 0 and than in MenACWY recipients. The whole spike protein was spanned by vaccine-associated CD4 TCRs, and dominant responses were seen in regions 160-218 and 743-854.

The CDR3 regions of human TCRbeta chains were subjected to immunosequencing. On the study's bioinformatics: TCRs in the repertoires were compared against a reference library of SARS-CoV-2-specific TCRs that had been generated with the MIRA antigen-specificity platform. Breadth was defined as the fraction of unique TCRs that were SARS-CoV-2-associated. Depth was defined as the fraction of total T cells that were SARS-CoV-2-associated. Using the MIRA data, each spike-specific TCR was mapped to the spike region that the TCR reacts to and placed in a CD4 or CD8 class. Log10-transformed breadth and depth values were compared by one-way ANOVA with Sidak's multiple comparisons tests. The table was pulled from immuneACCESS by TCRdb, which kept in-frame rearrangements only. Such tables lose some clones; where checked, under half of the loss comes from unresolved V genes, and the rest has no known cause. The D gene and trimming were derived from the DNA, and the V and J assignments and clone size from that table. This sample has 160,000 or so clones in its table, and about 90% of those were observed once. The ten largest clones capture approximately 9% of the sample.

The sample's time point, from its label and the paper: about 28 days (+/-7) after the second vaccine dose. AZD1222 recipients whose second dose came at about 4 weeks and those whose second dose came at about 12 weeks were combined into one group, since spike-specific TCR depth and breadth did not differ between the two schedules. Vaccinee samples came from UK trials COV001 and COV002, including a single-blind randomized controlled phase 2/3 trial of AZD1222 (ChAdOx1 nCoV-19) in healthy adults. For TCRbeta chain sequencing, PBMC samples from trial participants were taken at day 0 and at day 28 after the second dose. The V end loses 7 bases and the J end loses 7 bases, and a stretch of 22 bases separates them. Its CDR3 holds 16 amino acids, cysteine through phenylalanine. Only the CDR3 part of the read is kept: 48 bases, read in frame from the first base. Via the germline V gene (reference sequence), CDR1 is SEHNR and CDR2 FQNEAQ.

Remarks on this clone: This receptor's antigen is unknown. Per-base quality was not reported, and no clone a single base away is much larger than it.

The chain employs TRBV7-9 and TRBJ1-4, and TRBD1 may be the D gene, going by 5 matching bases. Material: peripheral blood, obtained 28 days after the second AZD1222 dose. The TCR comes from an adult who received the AZD1222 COVID-19 vaccine. The DNA is as follows: TGTGCCAGCATCTACCGGGACCGATTCGGGGGTGAAAAACTGTTTTTT. This is translated as CASIYRDRFGGEKLFF.